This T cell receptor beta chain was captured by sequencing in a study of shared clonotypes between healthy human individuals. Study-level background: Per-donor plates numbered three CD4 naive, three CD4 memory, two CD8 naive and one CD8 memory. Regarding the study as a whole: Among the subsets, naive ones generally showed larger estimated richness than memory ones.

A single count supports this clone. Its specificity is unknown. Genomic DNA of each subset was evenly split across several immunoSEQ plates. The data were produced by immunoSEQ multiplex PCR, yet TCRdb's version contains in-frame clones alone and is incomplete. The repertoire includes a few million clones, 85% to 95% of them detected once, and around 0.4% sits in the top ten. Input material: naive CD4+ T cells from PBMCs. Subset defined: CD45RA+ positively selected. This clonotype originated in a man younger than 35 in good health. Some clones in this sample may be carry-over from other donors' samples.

The CDR3 region has the DNA TGTGCCAGCAGTTTAGCCGGGACAGGGGAGTATCAGCCCCAGCATTTT. It is translated as CASSLAGTGEYQPQHF. This chain links TRBV28 with TRBJ1-5; 10 nucleotides line up with TRBD1. The V gene's germline CDR1 is MDHEN and CDR2 SYDVKM. There are 16 residues in the CDR3. V shed 2 bases and J 5 bases; nucleotides not matched to a gene: 6.